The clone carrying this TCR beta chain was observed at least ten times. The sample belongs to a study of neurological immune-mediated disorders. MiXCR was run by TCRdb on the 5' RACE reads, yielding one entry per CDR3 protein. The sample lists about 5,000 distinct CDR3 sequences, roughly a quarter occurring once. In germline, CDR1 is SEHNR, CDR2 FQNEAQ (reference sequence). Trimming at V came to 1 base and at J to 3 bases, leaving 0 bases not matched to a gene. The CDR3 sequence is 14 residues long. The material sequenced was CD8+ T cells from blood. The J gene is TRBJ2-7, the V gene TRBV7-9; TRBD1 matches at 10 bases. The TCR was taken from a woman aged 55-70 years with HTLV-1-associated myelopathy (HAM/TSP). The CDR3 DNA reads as TGTGCCAGCAGCTTAGGGGACAGGGGCTACGAGCAGTACTTC. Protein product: CASSLGDRGYEQYF.